The text below deals with one T cell receptor beta chain. The antigen is unknown. These data belong to a study of OX40 agonist ivuxolimab in advanced cancers. Across the whole study: Enrolled patients in dose escalation had cancers that were hepatocellular carcinoma, melanoma, renal cell or head and neck cancer.

The assay was immunoSEQ multiplex PCR, and TCRdb's table has in-frame clones only and misses some. This table holds some 45,000 clones, approximately 83% found once. General study points: Among patients with partial responses at 0.1-3.0 mg/kg, clonal expansion was among the lowest.

CDR1 SNHLY and CDR2 FYNNEI come from the germline V gene. CDR3 length: 13 residues. V gave up 6 bases and J gave up 7 bases, with 13 bases separating them. The chain couples TRBV2 to TRBJ1-5, with a tentative D call TRBD1 (6 bases). The clonotype originates from an adult with an advanced solid tumor such as melanoma, head and neck, liver or kidney cancer. The sequencing used CD4+ or CD8+ T cells sorted from blood, collected in a trial of the OX40 agonist ivuxolimab. The CDR3 DNA is TGTGCCAGCAGCGGGGGGCTGGGGCAGCCCCAGCATTTT. Translating it yields CASSGGLGQPQHF.